This TCR beta chain was sequenced for a study of blood T cell repertoires in COVID-19. Whole-study context: COVID-19 samples from acute and convalescent phases originated in the United States, Italy and Spain. The analysed material was cDNA or gDNA that came from T cells, B-cell-depleted T cells, or PBMCs.

Generated by immunoSEQ multiplex PCR, the TCRdb table keeps only in-frame clones and is missing some. The profile shows approximately 150,000 clones, 83% of them singletons. V shed 4 bases, J shed 0 bases, and the junction held 3 bases outside the gene matches. Germline V gene sequence: CDR1 SGHVS, CDR2 FQNEAQ. The CDR3 is made up of 17 amino acids. Material: peripheral blood. The receptor comes from an elderly woman with acute or convalescent COVID-19. The chain carries TRBV7-8 and TRBJ2-6; TRBD1 aligns across 10 bases. The chain's CDR3 is CASSSRDRGSGANVLTF. The CDR3 DNA follows: TGTGCCAGCAGCTCCCGGGACAGGGGCTCTGGGGCCAACGTCCTGACTTTC.